Listed below are T cell receptor beta chains from one sample, sequenced in a study of cytomegalovirus exposure and HLA in healthy donors. Produced via immunoSEQ multiplex PCR; TCRdb's table is partial and in-frame only. Counted here are some 120,000 clones, 70% to 80% occurring once; the ten biggest clones make up 3.1%. Sequencing was carried out using PBMCs. The origin of the receptors is a man aged 25 to 40 in good health and CMV-seronegative. Each CDR3 is given with its conserved first and last residue. D genes are given only for firm matches. Only part of the rows carry a size: once, few, many, or a class if the clone is expanded.

j_call | d_call | clone_size | v_call | cdr3_aa | cdr3_nt
TRBJ1-5 | . | . | TRBV6-5 | CASSYISGINQPQHF | TGTGCCAGCAGTTACATATCGGGGATTAACCAGCCCCAGCATTTT
TRBJ1-1 | . | few | TRBV6-5 | CASASRRKNTEAFF | TGTGCCAGCGCCTCCCGGCGGAAGAACACTGAAGCTTTCTTT
TRBJ1-5 | . | few | TRBV10-3 | CAISGPGQPQHF | TGTGCCATCAGTGGGCCGGGTCAGCCCCAGCATTTT
TRBJ1-5 | TRBD1 | . | TRBV5-5 | CASSLGGTDGQPQHF | TGTGCCAGCAGCTTGGGTGGGACAGACGGTCAGCCCCAGCATTTT
TRBJ2-1 | . | . | TRBV11-3 | CASSLEGSNGNEQFF | TGTGCCAGCAGCTTAGAAGGTAGCAATGGGAATGAGCAGTTCTTC
TRBJ1-1 | . | few | TRBV7-9 | CASSLVGVGDEAFF | TGTGCCAGCAGCTTAGTAGGGGTCGGCGATGAAGCTTTCTTT
TRBJ2-7 | TRBD1 | . | TRBV14 | CASSRTGTSYEQYF | TGTGCCAGCAGCCGGACAGGGACTTCCTACGAGCAGTACTTC
TRBJ1-1 | . | . | TRBV30 | CAWFETSNTEAFF | TGTGCCTGGTTCGAGACTTCGAACACTGAAGCTTTCTTT
TRBJ2-5 | TRBD2 | . | TRBV4-3 | CASSQGIAGRKETQYF | TGCGCCAGCAGCCAAGGAATAGCGGGGAGGAAGGAGACCCAGTACTTC
TRBJ1-5 | TRBD1 | . | TRBV6-1 | CASTRTGTGNQPQHF | TGTGCCAGCACCCGAACCGGGACAGGGAATCAGCCCCAGCATTTT
TRBJ2-3 | . | . | TRBV5-1 | CASSLAGAYTDTQYF | TGCGCCAGCAGCTTGGCTGGGGCGTACACAGATACGCAGTATTTT
TRBJ2-7 | TRBD1 | . | TRBV9 | CASSPEGQGVYEQYF | TGTGCCAGCAGCCCCGAGGGACAGGGTGTTTACGAGCAGTACTTC
TRBJ1-2 | . | . | TRBV29-1 | CSALFQGTDGYTF | TGCAGCGCACTATTCCAGGGAACCGATGGCTACACCTTC
TRBJ2-1 | . | . | TRBV5-1 | CASTKTGAYNEQFF | TGCGCCAGCACGAAGACAGGAGCCTACAATGAGCAGTTCTTC
TRBJ2-7 | . | . | TRBV5-1 | CASSSSTGGSEQYF | TGCGCCAGCAGCTCCAGCACTGGGGGGAGCGAGCAGTACTTC
TRBJ1-2 | . | once | TRBV7-6 | CASSLAGTRMGYTF | TGTGCCAGCAGCTTAGCAGGGACTCGTATGGGCTACACCTTC
TRBJ2-1 | . | . | TRBV9 | CASSVTEYEQFF | TGTGCCAGCAGCGTAACGGAGTATGAGCAGTTCTTC
TRBJ1-5 | . | . | TRBV18 | CASSPQVSGAVNQPQHF | TGTGCCAGCTCACCACAGGTTTCAGGGGCGGTCAATCAGCCCCAGCATTTT
TRBJ2-4 | TRBD1 | . | TRBV6-5 | CASSYRTGNRNIQYF | TGTGCCAGCAGTTACCGGACAGGCAACCGGAACATTCAGTACTTC
TRBJ2-3 | . | . | TRBV4-3 | CASSPLITDASVFTDTQYF | TGCGCCAGCAGCCCTCTAATTACCGACGCTAGCGTCTTCACAGATACGCAGTATTTT
TRBJ2-2 | . | . | TRBV7-7 | CASSPYTGELFF | TGTGCTAGCAGCCCGTATACCGGGGAGCTGTTTTTT
TRBJ2-5 | TRBD1 | few | TRBV7-3 | CASSSNRGPQETQYF | TGTGCCAGCTCCTCGAATAGGGGGCCCCAAGAGACCCAGTACTTC
TRBJ1-2 | . | . | TRBV30 | CAWSIEHSYGYTF | TGTGCCTGGAGTATTGAGCACTCCTATGGCTACACCTTC
TRBJ1-6 | . | . | TRBV28 | CASSLYADWDNSPLHF | TGTGCCAGCAGTTTATACGCGGACTGGGATAATTCACCCCTCCACTTT